This T cell receptor beta chain is drawn from a study of blood T cell repertoires in COVID-19 (dated by TCRdb to about 2020). At the level of the whole study: Samples covering the acute and convalescent phases of COVID-19 were provided by collaborators in the United States, Italy and Spain. Where available, HLA class I and class II types were taken from metadata supplied by the sample provider and were not determined by assay-based typing. Nearly every sample came with metadata listing a de-identified subject ID, COVID-19 status, age in years and sex. The samples were drawn from two sources: the first 160 participants of the ongoing ImmuneRACE study, and 1,254 subjects contributed by 6 global collaborators. The repertoires were released in a freely available public database meant as a resource for research on the immune response to SARS-CoV-2. The prospective study material was composed of cDNA or gDNA derived from T cells, B-cell-depleted T cells, or PBMCs. Subjects who had been exposed to COVID-19, were actively infected with it, or had recovered from it provided the deeply sampled blood TCRbeta repertoires that made up the dataset.

Enrolling through a virtual design, the prospective study's participants ranged in age from roughly 18 to 89 years and lived across about two dozen United States geographic areas. In the prospective study, cohorts were assigned on the basis of participant-reported clinical history obtained from a screening survey and a study questionnaire. Mobile phlebotomists in the prospective study collected whole blood, serum and a nasopharyngeal or oropharyngeal swab from every participant. Participants in the prospective study had the option to provide additional blood draws and questionnaires over an approximately 2-month period. Before DNA extraction, prospective study blood samples were shipped either frozen or at room temperature. The CDR3 covers 13 residues, taking in both the cysteine and the phenylalanine. Of all the DNA, just the CDR3 is kept, 39 bases in frame from base 1. According to the germline V gene, CDR1 reads SGDLS and CDR2 reads YYNGEE. The germline ends are 8 bases apart after V is trimmed by 0 bases and J by 7 bases.

TCRbeta CDR3 regions were amplified from genomic DNA using the immunoSEQ Assay, a bias-controlled multiplex PCR. In the source study's methods: Nucleated cell counts per sample were estimated from amplification of reference gene primers within the assay. To quantify the absolute abundance of each unique TCRbeta CDR3 rearrangement, sequence reads were collapsed and filtered. Productive Simpson clonality was computed per sample as the square root of Simpson's diversity index over productive rearrangements. TCRdb stores this immuneACCESS table with in-frame sequences only. Part of the clones is absent; in the studies checked, under half of the shortfall reflects unresolved V genes, and no reason is known for the rest. V and J calls and clone size are as listed in that table; D and trimming were resolved from the DNA. The sample table shows around 250,000 clones, and more than 80% are seen once. The biggest ten clones account for roughly 3.9% of the sample.

Broader findings and caveats from the paper: Clinical and demographic metadata were provided uncurated, with the amount varying by source and participant.

Note on this clone: The antigen it recognizes is unknown. No quality values exist for individual bases; no much larger clone is one base distant.

This TCR came from a woman aged 25 to 39 with acute COVID-19. The rearranged chain carries TRBV9 and TRBJ2-1, with a tentative D gene TRBD2 over 5 matching bases. Source material: PBMCs or T cells enriched from blood (not recorded which). CDR3 region: CASSVEGVNEQFF. The nucleotide sequence is given as TGTGCCAGCAGCGTAGAGGGAGTGAATGAGCAGTTCTTC.